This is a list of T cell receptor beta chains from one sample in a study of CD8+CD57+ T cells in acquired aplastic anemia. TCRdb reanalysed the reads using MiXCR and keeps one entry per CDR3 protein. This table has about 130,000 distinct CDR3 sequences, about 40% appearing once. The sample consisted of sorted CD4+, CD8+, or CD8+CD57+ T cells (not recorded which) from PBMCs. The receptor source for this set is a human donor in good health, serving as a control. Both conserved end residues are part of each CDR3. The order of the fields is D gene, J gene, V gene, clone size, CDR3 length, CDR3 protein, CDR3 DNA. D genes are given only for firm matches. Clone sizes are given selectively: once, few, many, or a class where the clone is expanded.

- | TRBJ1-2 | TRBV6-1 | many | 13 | CASRIDSDYGYTF | TGTGCCAGCAGGATCGACAGCGACTATGGCTACACCTTC
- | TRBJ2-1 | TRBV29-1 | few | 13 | CSVEGLAGNEQFF | TGCAGCGTTGAGGGTCTAGCAGGCAATGAGCAGTTCTTC
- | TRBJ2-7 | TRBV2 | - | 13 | CASSDRVSYEQYF | TGTGCCAGCAGCGATCGGGTTTCCTACGAGCAGTACTTC
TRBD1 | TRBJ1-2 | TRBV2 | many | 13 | CASSEDRVWGYTF | TGTGCCAGCAGTGAGGACAGGGTTTGGGGCTACACCTTC
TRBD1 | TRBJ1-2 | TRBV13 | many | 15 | CASSRWDRGFYGYTF | TGTGCCAGCAGCCGGTGGGACAGGGGGTTCTATGGCTACACCTTC
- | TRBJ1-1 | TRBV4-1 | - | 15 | CARSQVGQGSPEALF | -
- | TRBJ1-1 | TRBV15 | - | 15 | CATSRDVSPNTEAFF | TGTGCCACCAGCAGAGATGTCAGTCCGAACACTGAAGCTTTCTTT
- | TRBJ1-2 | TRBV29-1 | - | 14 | CSVEGQGGNYGYTF | TGCAGCGTTGAGGGTCAGGGCGGTAACTATGGCTACACCTTC
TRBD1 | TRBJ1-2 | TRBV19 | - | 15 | CASTPGQGVSYGYTF | TGTGCCAGTACCCCGGGGCAGGGGGTTAGCTATGGCTACACCTTC
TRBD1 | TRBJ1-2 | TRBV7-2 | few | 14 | CASSPGQRNYGYTF | TGTGCCAGCAGCCCGGGACAGCGTAACTATGGCTACACCTTC
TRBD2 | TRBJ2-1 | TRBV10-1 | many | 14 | CASSTGTRLSEQFF | TGCGCCAGCAGTACCGGGACTAGATTAAGTGAGCAGTTCTTC
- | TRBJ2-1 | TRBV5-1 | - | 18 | CASSLRGGGSLSYNEQFF | TGCGCCAGCAGCTTGCGGGGCGGGGGCTCCCTCTCCTACAATGAGCAGTTCTTC
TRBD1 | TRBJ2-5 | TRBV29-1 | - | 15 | CSVEKGQGTEETQYF | TGCAGCGTTGAGAAGGGACAGGGGACGGAAGAGACCCAGTACTTC
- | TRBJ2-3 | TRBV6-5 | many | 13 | CASRESRTDTQYF | TGTGCCAGCAGGGAGAGCCGCACAGATACGCAGTATTTT
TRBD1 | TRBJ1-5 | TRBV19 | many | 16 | CASSTLRTGHHQPQHF | TGTGCCAGTAGTACCTTACGGACAGGGCATCATCAGCCCCAGCATTTT
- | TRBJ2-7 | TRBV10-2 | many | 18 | CASSEAWLTQARPYEQYF | TGCGCCAGCAGTGAAGCTTGGCTGACACAGGCGCGCCCCTACGAGCAGTACTTC
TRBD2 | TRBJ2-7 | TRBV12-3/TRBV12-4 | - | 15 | CASSFLGLAGGEQYF | TGTGCCAGCAGTTTTCTGGGACTAGCGGGAGGAGAGCAGTACTTC
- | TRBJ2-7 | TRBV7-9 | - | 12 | CASSLVFDEQYF | TGTGCCAGCAGCTTAGTGTTCGACGAGCAGTACTTC
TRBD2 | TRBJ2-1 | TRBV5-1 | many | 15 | CASSLGAGEVNEQFF | TGCGCCAGCAGCCTCGGAGCGGGAGAGGTCAATGAGCAGTTCTTC
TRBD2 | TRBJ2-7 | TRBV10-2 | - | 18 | CASSSGTSKTNEQYEQYF | TGCGCCAGCAGTTCCGGGACTAGCAAGACCAATGAGCAGTACGAGCAGTACTTC
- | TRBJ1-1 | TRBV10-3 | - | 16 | CASSEVYWGAGTEASF | -
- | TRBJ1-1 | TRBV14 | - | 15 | CASSQYDERNTEAFF | TGTGCCAGCAGCCAATACGACGAACGGAACACTGAAGCTTTCTTT
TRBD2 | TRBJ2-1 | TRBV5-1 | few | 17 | CASSLGLGLADDNEQFF | TGCGCCAGCAGCTTGGGGCTTGGGCTAGCGGACGATAATGAGCAGTTCTTC
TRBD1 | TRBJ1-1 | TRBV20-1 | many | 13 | CSALHRDSNEAFF | TGCAGTGCTTTACACCGGGACAGCAATGAAGCTTTCTTT
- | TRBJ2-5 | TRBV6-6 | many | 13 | CASSRDGQETQYF | TGTGCCAGCAGTCGGGACGGCCAAGAGACCCAGTACTTC
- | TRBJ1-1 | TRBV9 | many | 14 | CASSALQGVSEAFF | TGTGCCAGCAGCGCCCTTCAGGGTGTCTCTGAAGCTTTCTTT
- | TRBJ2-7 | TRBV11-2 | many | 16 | CASSLSGGVVRYEQYF | TGTGCCAGCAGCTTATCTGGCGGGGTCGTTCGGTACGAGCAGTACTTC
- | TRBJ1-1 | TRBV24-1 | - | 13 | CATSGPTQTEALF | TGTGCCACCAGTGGCCCCACCCAGACTGAAGCTCTCTTT
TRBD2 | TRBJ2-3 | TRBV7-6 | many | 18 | CASSAGTSGQLSTDTQYF | TGTGCCAGCAGCGCTGGGACTAGCGGGCAACTTAGCACAGATACGCAGTATTTT
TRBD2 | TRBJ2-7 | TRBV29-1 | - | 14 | CSAKGLAGGYEQYF | TGCAGCGCCAAGGGACTAGCGGGAGGGTACGAGCAGTACTTC
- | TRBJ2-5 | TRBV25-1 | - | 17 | CASSDLSRGRVSETQYF | TGTGCCAGCAGTGACTTGAGTCGGGGGCGCGTCTCAGAGACCCAGTACTTC
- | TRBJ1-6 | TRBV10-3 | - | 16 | CPTMKWCFFLNSPLHF | TGTCCGACTATGAAATGGTGTTTTTTCCTTAATTCACCCCTCCACTTT
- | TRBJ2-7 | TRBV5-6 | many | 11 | CASSLEHEQYF | TGTGCCAGCAGCTTGGAACACGAGCAGTACTTC
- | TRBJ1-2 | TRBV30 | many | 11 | CAWSRTVGYTF | TGTGCCTGGAGCAGGACAGTTGGCTACACCTTC
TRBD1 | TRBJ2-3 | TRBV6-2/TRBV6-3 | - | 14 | CASRPGGWTDTQYF | TGTGCCAGCAGACCAGGGGGCTGGACAGATACGCAGTATTTT
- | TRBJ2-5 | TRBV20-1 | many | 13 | CSAPVTSLKTQYF | TGCAGTGCTCCCGTGACTAGTTTGAAGACCCAGTACTTC